This is a list of T cell receptor beta chains from one sample in a study of blood T cell repertoires in COVID-19. Produced via immunoSEQ multiplex PCR; TCRdb's table is partial and in-frame only. The sample records 300,000 to 350,000 clones, roughly nine tenths being singletons. The sequencing input was peripheral blood. These receptors originate from a woman aged 60-75 years with COVID-19, enrolled during active disease. Each CDR3 is given with its conserved first and last residue.

v_gene: TRBV7-9
CDR3aa: CASSPRGETQYF

v_gene: TRBV5-1
CDR3aa: CASSLGVRGGEKLFF

v_gene: TRBV2
CDR3aa: CASTGGSISTEAFF

v_gene: TRBV7-9
CDR3aa: CASSPFGSSNTGELFF

v_gene: TRBV11-1
CDR3aa: CASSLRTGAYNSPLHF

v_gene: TRBV5-4
CDR3aa: CASSTRDRGYYGYTF

v_gene: TRBV29-1
CDR3aa: CSVGTVMNTEAFF

v_gene: TRBV5-1
CDR3aa: CASSFMEGSPLHF

v_gene: TRBV27
CDR3aa: CASSTTGTSGGWSPHGTQYF

v_gene: TRBV19
CDR3aa: CASRPWTGGYYGYTF

v_gene: TRBV5-1
CDR3aa: CASSLARGQSTDTQYF

v_gene: TRBV5-1
CDR3aa: CASSLEQSEQYF

v_gene: TRBV19
CDR3aa: CASSIGAVNYGYTF

v_gene: TRBV14
CDR3aa: CASSQAYAGVKQYF

v_gene: TRBV27
CDR3aa: CASSSRARFSGNEKLFF

v_gene: TRBV10-3
CDR3aa: CAISGGEEETQYF

v_gene: TRBV4-2
CDR3aa: CASSQDAPQGTSGNTIYF